Sequencing of this TCR beta chain was carried out in a study of cytomegalovirus exposure and HLA in healthy donors. Study-wide results and caveats: In vitro checks showed that three CMV-associated chains really do target CMV antigens. Most TCR sequences proved rare, with some public TCRs found in many donors.

With respect to this clone: Its matching antigen is unknown.

Sequencing was performed with immunoSEQ multiplex PCR; in TCRdb, only in-frame clones are kept and a portion is missing. This table holds over 100,000 clones, around 87% found once. CDR1 and CDR2 (germline): SEHNR, FQNEAQ (reference sequence). The V segment lost 4 bases and the J segment 9 bases; nucleotides outside the gene matches: 11. The CDR3 consists of 15 residues. The sequence was obtained from a woman under 30 in good health and CMV-seropositive. The sample was PBMCs. V and J are TRBV7-9 and TRBJ2-1, with TRBD2 matching 8 bases. The CDR3 here is CASSYGGAYGREQFF. CDR3 sequence (DNA): TGTGCCAGCAGCTACGGGGGGGCCTATGGGCGTGAGCAGTTCTTC.